These T cell receptor beta chains were read from a single sample in a study of blood T cell repertoires in COVID-19. Clones were sequenced by immunoSEQ multiplex PCR, and TCRdb holds only the in-frame ones, with some missing. The data show a few hundred thousand clones, with 80% to 90% seen just once and approximately 10% held by the top ten. The sample consisted of PBMCs or T cells enriched from blood (not recorded which). Every receptor here comes from a man younger than 35 with acute COVID-19. Each CDR3 is given with its conserved first and last residue. Each record gives: CDR3 length, J gene, V gene, D gene, clone size, CDR3 DNA, CDR3 protein. D genes are given only for firm matches. Rows may omit the clone size; those that give it use once, few, many or a size class.

cdr3_length: 13
j_call: TRBJ2-1
v_call: TRBV10-2
d_call: .
clone_size: .
cdr3_nt: TGCGCCAGCAGTTCGGACAGAAACAATGAGCAGTTCTTC
cdr3_aa: CASSSDRNNEQFF

cdr3_length: 15
j_call: TRBJ1-1
v_call: TRBV30
d_call: .
clone_size: .
cdr3_nt: TGTGCCTGGAGGGATGGACTTTATGGAGTAGTTGAAGCTTTCTTT
cdr3_aa: CAWRDGLYGVVEAFF

cdr3_length: 16
j_call: TRBJ2-7
v_call: TRBV6-5
d_call: .
clone_size: .
cdr3_nt: TGTGCCAGCAGTTACTCGAGAGCAGGGCAGTCCTACGAGCAGTACTTC
cdr3_aa: CASSYSRAGQSYEQYF

cdr3_length: 14
j_call: TRBJ2-1
v_call: TRBV3-1/TRBV3-2
d_call: .
clone_size: .
cdr3_nt: TGTGCCAGCCAGGCGGGACTCAACTACAATGAGCAGTTCTTC
cdr3_aa: CASQAGLNYNEQFF

cdr3_length: 14
j_call: TRBJ1-1
v_call: TRBV6-6
d_call: .
clone_size: .
cdr3_nt: TGTGCCAGCAGTCCTACCCGGGAGGGAACTGAAGCTTTCTTT
cdr3_aa: CASSPTREGTEAFF

cdr3_length: 14
j_call: TRBJ1-2
v_call: TRBV2
d_call: TRBD1
clone_size: .
cdr3_nt: TGTGCCAGCAGGGGAGGACAGGGCCTCTATGGCTACACCTTC
cdr3_aa: CASRGGQGLYGYTF

cdr3_length: 11
j_call: TRBJ1-1
v_call: TRBV28
d_call: .
clone_size: .
cdr3_nt: TGTGCCAGTAGAGAGGACACTGAAGCTTTCTTT
cdr3_aa: CASREDTEAFF

cdr3_length: 14
j_call: TRBJ2-7
v_call: TRBV28
d_call: TRBD1
clone_size: .
cdr3_nt: TGTGCCAGCAGGAGGGACAGGGGATTCTACGAGCAGTACTTC
cdr3_aa: CASRRDRGFYEQYF

cdr3_length: 14
j_call: TRBJ1-2
v_call: TRBV11-3
d_call: TRBD1
clone_size: .
cdr3_nt: TGTGCCAGCAGCACTGGACAGGGCCGCTATGGCTACACCTTC
cdr3_aa: CASSTGQGRYGYTF

cdr3_length: 14
j_call: TRBJ1-2
v_call: TRBV3-1/TRBV3-2
d_call: .
clone_size: .
cdr3_nt: TGTGCCAGCAGCCAAGCCTCGACAGAGCGTGGCTACACCTTC
cdr3_aa: CASSQASTERGYTF

cdr3_length: 15
j_call: TRBJ1-5
v_call: TRBV5-6
d_call: .
clone_size: .
cdr3_nt: TGTGCCAGCAGCTCGAGGGGGGGCTTCCATCAGCCCCAGCATTTT
cdr3_aa: CASSSRGGFHQPQHF

cdr3_length: 14
j_call: TRBJ1-3
v_call: TRBV6-5
d_call: .
clone_size: few
cdr3_nt: TGTGCCAGCAGACGCGACAGCTCTGGAAACACCATATATTTT
cdr3_aa: CASRRDSSGNTIYF

cdr3_length: 14
j_call: TRBJ2-1
v_call: TRBV24-1
d_call: .
clone_size: .
cdr3_nt: TGTGCCACCAGTGACAGGGAACCCTACAATGAGCAGTTCTTC
cdr3_aa: CATSDREPYNEQFF

cdr3_length: 14
j_call: TRBJ2-5
v_call: TRBV4-1
d_call: .
clone_size: .
cdr3_nt: TGCGCCAGCAGCCAAGTGGGCCAGAAAGAGACCCAGTACTTC
cdr3_aa: CASSQVGQKETQYF

cdr3_length: 14
j_call: TRBJ2-7
v_call: TRBV14
d_call: TRBD2
clone_size: once
cdr3_nt: TGTGCCAGCAGCCCCGGGGAGGGGTACTACGAGCAGTACTTC
cdr3_aa: CASSPGEGYYEQYF

cdr3_length: 15
j_call: TRBJ2-2
v_call: TRBV7-9
d_call: .
clone_size: .
cdr3_nt: TGTGCCAGCAGCTTAGCGGGAGCCCCCACCGGGGAGCTGTTTTTT
cdr3_aa: CASSLAGAPTGELFF

cdr3_length: 16
j_call: TRBJ2-1
v_call: TRBV19
d_call: TRBD2
clone_size: .
cdr3_nt: TGTGCCAGTAGAACCGGGACTAGGAGGGCCCACAATGAGCAGTTCTTC
cdr3_aa: CASRTGTRRAHNEQFF

cdr3_length: 13
j_call: TRBJ2-1
v_call: TRBV7-6
d_call: .
clone_size: .
cdr3_nt: TGTGCCAGCAGCTCTAGGCCCGACAATGAGCAGTTCTTC
cdr3_aa: CASSSRPDNEQFF

cdr3_length: 13
j_call: TRBJ1-1
v_call: TRBV20-1
d_call: .
clone_size: .
cdr3_nt: TGCAGTGCTAGTTGGCAGGGATACACTGAAGCTTTCTTT
cdr3_aa: CSASWQGYTEAFF

cdr3_length: 14
j_call: TRBJ1-2
v_call: TRBV5-4
d_call: .
clone_size: .
cdr3_nt: TGTGCCAGCAGCTCCAGGGCTGCTAACTATGGCTACACCTTC
cdr3_aa: CASSSRAANYGYTF

cdr3_length: 14
j_call: TRBJ1-6
v_call: TRBV11-3
d_call: TRBD1
clone_size: .
cdr3_nt: TGTGCCAGCAGCACGGGACAGGGGAATTCACCCCTCCACTTT
cdr3_aa: CASSTGQGNSPLHF

cdr3_length: 19
j_call: TRBJ1-4
v_call: TRBV5-6
d_call: .
clone_size: .
cdr3_nt: TGTGCCAGCAGCCGACAAGGGGATCCCCCACTTGCAACTAATGAAAAACTGTTTTTT
cdr3_aa: CASSRQGDPPLATNEKLFF

cdr3_length: 15
j_call: TRBJ2-5
v_call: TRBV4-1
d_call: TRBD2
clone_size: .
cdr3_nt: TGCGCCAGCAGCTTTAGTCCTAGCGGGACGGAGACCCAGTACTTC
cdr3_aa: CASSFSPSGTETQYF

cdr3_length: 14
j_call: TRBJ1-4
v_call: TRBV5-1
d_call: .
clone_size: .
cdr3_nt: TGCGCCAGCAGCTCCCAGACAACTAATGAAAAACTGTTTTTT
cdr3_aa: CASSSQTTNEKLFF

cdr3_length: 14
j_call: TRBJ2-1
v_call: TRBV25-1
d_call: .
clone_size: .
cdr3_nt: TGTGCCAGCGCCCTGGGCGGGGCCGGGAATGAGCAGTTCTTC
cdr3_aa: CASALGGAGNEQFF

cdr3_length: 15
j_call: TRBJ2-7
v_call: TRBV4-2
d_call: TRBD1
clone_size: .
cdr3_nt: TGTGCCAGCAGCCAAGAGGGACAGGGGGACTACGAGCAGTACTTC
cdr3_aa: CASSQEGQGDYEQYF

cdr3_length: 16
j_call: TRBJ2-7
v_call: TRBV7-2
d_call: TRBD2
clone_size: once
cdr3_nt: TGTGCCAGCAGCTCTAGCGGGTTCCCTCGTCCCTACGAGCAGTACTTC
cdr3_aa: CASSSSGFPRPYEQYF

cdr3_length: 14
j_call: TRBJ1-4
v_call: TRBV23-1
d_call: TRBD1
clone_size: .
cdr3_nt: TGCGCCAGCCGGGACAGGGGATACAATGAAAAACTGTTTTTT
cdr3_aa: CASRDRGYNEKLFF

cdr3_length: 16
j_call: TRBJ2-2
v_call: TRBV6-1
d_call: .
clone_size: .
cdr3_nt: TGTGCCAGCAGTGAACAAATGGGAGCTAACACCGGGGAGCTGTTTTTT
cdr3_aa: CASSEQMGANTGELFF

cdr3_length: 14
j_call: TRBJ2-4
v_call: TRBV27
d_call: .
clone_size: .
cdr3_nt: TGTGCCAGCAGTCCCCAGGGGACCCTAAACATTCAGTACTTC
cdr3_aa: CASSPQGTLNIQYF

cdr3_length: 15
j_call: TRBJ1-2
v_call: TRBV6-5
d_call: .
clone_size: .
cdr3_nt: TGTGCCAGCAGTTCCTGGAACTTGGGGGCGAATGGCTACACCTTC
cdr3_aa: CASSSWNLGANGYTF

cdr3_length: 17
j_call: TRBJ1-1
v_call: TRBV5-8
d_call: .
clone_size: .
cdr3_nt: TGTGCCAGCAGCTTGGGAGTTAGGGTCAGGGCGAACACTGAAGCTTTCTTT
cdr3_aa: CASSLGVRVRANTEAFF

cdr3_length: 13
j_call: TRBJ2-3
v_call: TRBV29-1
d_call: .
clone_size: .
cdr3_nt: TGCAGCGTTGGATCCAGGCTCACAGATACGCAGTATTTT
cdr3_aa: CSVGSRLTDTQYF

cdr3_length: 14
j_call: TRBJ2-1
v_call: TRBV2
d_call: .
clone_size: .
cdr3_nt: TGTGCCAGCAGTGAAGCCCGACAGCCCAATGAGCAGTTCTTC
cdr3_aa: CASSEARQPNEQFF

cdr3_length: 11
j_call: TRBJ2-1
v_call: TRBV25-1
d_call: .
clone_size: .
cdr3_nt: TGTGCCAGCGGTTTGGAGATTGAGCAGTTCTTC
cdr3_aa: CASGLEIEQFF

cdr3_length: 15
j_call: TRBJ2-3
v_call: TRBV5-4
d_call: TRBD2
clone_size: .
cdr3_nt: TGTGCCAGCAGCTCCGGGCTAGCGGGAGTAGATACGCAGTATTTT
cdr3_aa: CASSSGLAGVDTQYF

cdr3_length: 15
j_call: TRBJ2-4
v_call: TRBV28
d_call: TRBD1
clone_size: .
cdr3_nt: TGTGCCAGCAGTTTATACGAGGACAGGCAAAACATTCAGTACTTC
cdr3_aa: CASSLYEDRQNIQYF

cdr3_length: 14
j_call: TRBJ2-3
v_call: TRBV3-1/TRBV3-2
d_call: .
clone_size: .
cdr3_nt: TGTGCCAGCAGCCCCCGGACTTACACAGATACGCAGTATTTT
cdr3_aa: CASSPRTYTDTQYF

cdr3_length: 15
j_call: TRBJ2-1
v_call: TRBV5-4
d_call: TRBD2
clone_size: .
cdr3_nt: TGTGCCAGCAGCCCCCGGGACTACGCTTACAATGAGCAGTTCTTC
cdr3_aa: CASSPRDYAYNEQFF

cdr3_length: 15
j_call: TRBJ1-3
v_call: TRBV7-9
d_call: .
clone_size: .
cdr3_nt: TGTGCCAGCAGCACCCCGGGACACCTTAGGAGCACCATATATTTT
cdr3_aa: CASSTPGHLRSTIYF

cdr3_length: 13
j_call: TRBJ1-6
v_call: TRBV30
d_call: .
clone_size: .
cdr3_nt: TGTGCCTGGAGTAAAACAGGGAACTCACCCCTCCACTTT
cdr3_aa: CAWSKTGNSPLHF

cdr3_length: 13
j_call: TRBJ2-2
v_call: TRBV6-4
d_call: TRBD2
clone_size: .
cdr3_nt: TGTGCCAGCGGGGCGGGGGACACCGGGGAGCTGTTTTTT
cdr3_aa: CASGAGDTGELFF

cdr3_length: 13
j_call: TRBJ2-5
v_call: TRBV4-1
d_call: TRBD1
clone_size: .
cdr3_nt: TGCGCCAGCAGAGAGACAGGGGGAGAGACCCAGTACTTC
cdr3_aa: CASRETGGETQYF

cdr3_length: 16
j_call: TRBJ2-6
v_call: TRBV27
d_call: .
clone_size: once
cdr3_nt: TGTGCCAGCAGCCTTGGTGATCAGGCTGGGGCCAACGTCCTGACTTTC
cdr3_aa: CASSLGDQAGANVLTF

cdr3_length: 16
j_call: TRBJ2-3
v_call: TRBV6-4
d_call: TRBD2
clone_size: few
cdr3_nt: TGTGCCAGCAGTGACTCTGCGGGAGAGAGTACAGATACGCAGTATTTT
cdr3_aa: CASSDSAGESTDTQYF

cdr3_length: 12
j_call: TRBJ2-2
v_call: TRBV28
d_call: TRBD1
clone_size: .
cdr3_nt: TGTGCCAGCAACAGGGGCACCGGGGAGCTGTTTTTT
cdr3_aa: CASNRGTGELFF

cdr3_length: 16
j_call: TRBJ2-7
v_call: TRBV27
d_call: TRBD2
clone_size: .
cdr3_nt: TGTGCCAGCCGTATAGCGGGAGTGCCATCGTCCTACGAGCAGTACTTC
cdr3_aa: CASRIAGVPSSYEQYF

cdr3_length: 17
j_call: TRBJ2-1
v_call: TRBV21-1
d_call: .
clone_size: .
cdr3_nt: TGTGCCAGCAGCACTAGATTCCGAGGGCCTCCCTACAATGAGCAGTTCTTC
cdr3_aa: CASSTRFRGPPYNEQFF